The 27 T cell receptor beta chains below come from one sample, sequenced in a study of early T cells in non-severe SARS-CoV-2 infection. From the 5' RACE reads, TCRdb called clonotypes with MiXCR, one entry per CDR3 protein. The repertoire holds some 73,000 distinct CDR3 sequences, with roughly 12% as singletons. The sample taken for sequencing was whole blood. These receptors all stem from an adult who was a healthcare worker with PCR-confirmed SARS-CoV-2 infection or an uninfected control (not recorded which).

The chain joins TRBV30 to TRBJ2-5; D might be TRBD2 (5 bases). Germline loops: CDR1 GTSNPN, CDR2 SVGIG (reference sequence). The CDR3 runs 11 residues. CDR3 sequence reads: CGAGFQKTQYF. CDR3 sequence (DNA): TGTGGGGCGGGCTTTCAAAAGACCCAGTACTTC.

This clonotype has at least ten counts. This chain links TRBV28 with TRBJ1-1; 7 nucleotides agree with TRBD1. CDR1 and CDR2 (germline): MDHEN, SYDVKM. Trimming took 5 bases from V and 5 from J; bases not matched to a gene: 8. The CDR3 is 14 amino acids. CDR3 protein: CASSRTGVGTEAFF. The CDR3 nucleotides read TGTGCCAGCAGTCGTACAGGGGTCGGGACTGAAGCTTTCTTT.

This clonotype was seen a few times. The chain has TRBV29-1 and TRBJ2-3; 8 bases are shared with TRBD1. The germline V gene encodes CDR1 SQVTM and CDR2 ANQGSEA. This CDR3 spans 15 amino acids. The junction had 11 bases not matched to a gene; V was cut back by 7 bases and J by 2 bases. The CDR3 sequence is CSAETGAAYTDTQYF. The DNA for the CDR3 is TGCAGCGCAGAGACAGGGGCGGCTTACACAGATACGCAGTATTTT.

This clonotype was recorded only once. The chain employs TRBV20-1 and TRBJ2-5; D could derive from TRBD1 or TRBD2 (6 bases each). The germline CDR1 and CDR2 sequences are DFQATT and SNEGSKA (reference sequence). Trimming removed 8 bases from V and 7 bases from J, with 26 bases in between. The CDR3 covers 15 residues. The CDR3 loop reads CSTRRGATPKGTQYF. The DNA of the CDR3 is TGCAGTACCAGAAGGGGGGCTACCCCAAAAGGGACCCAGTACTTC.

This clonotype was seen ten or more times. The chain has TRBV14 and TRBJ1-1; D is ambiguous. This CDR3 is built from 13 residues. V was clipped by 4 bases and J by 0 bases, with 6 bases between them. The germline CDR1 and CDR2 sequences are SGHDN and FVKESK. The CDR3 sequence: CASSRQMNTEAFF. As DNA, the CDR3 is TGTGCCAGCAGCCGGCAGATGAACACTGAAGCTTTCTTT.

Many counts were recorded for this clonotype. The chain employs TRBV12-3 or TRBV12-4 and TRBJ2-2, with 9 bases matching TRBD1. This CDR3 is 15 amino acids long. V lost 6 bases to trimming and J lost 6 bases; unmatched junction nucleotides: 8. The chain's CDR3 is CASSKGTGMSGELFF. In DNA form, the CDR3 reads TGTGCCAGCAGCAAGGGGACAGGGATGTCCGGGGAGCTGTTTTTT.

There are a few counts of this clonotype. V is TRBV14 and J is TRBJ2-7, with D perhaps matching TRBD2 (5 bases). CDR3 size: 13 residues. V was trimmed by 2 bases and J by 9 bases, leaving 14 bases between them. Germline V gene data show CDR1 as SGHDN and CDR2 as FVKESK. DNA of the CDR3: TGTGCCAGCAGCCAATACGAGGGTGCAGTGCAGTACTTC. Translation gives CASSQYEGAVQYF.

Many counts were recorded for this clonotype. V gene TRBV6-5 combines with J gene TRBJ2-1; 7 nucleotides match TRBD2. CDR3 length: 16 amino acids. V lost 0 bases and J lost 10; bases outside the gene matches: 12. The V gene's germline CDR1 is MNHEY and CDR2 SVGAGI. The CDR3 loop reads CASSYSLTIRGGEQFF. DNA for the CDR3: TGTGCCAGCAGTTACTCGTTAACCATACGGGGAGGGGAGCAGTTCTTC.

This clonotype was detected a few times. The J gene is TRBJ2-2, the V gene TRBV20-1; 10 bases fit TRBD2. V lost 3 bases to trimming and J lost 4 bases; unmatched junction nucleotides: 5. Germline CDR1 is DFQATT and CDR2 is SNEGSKA (reference sequence). CDR3 length: 15 residues. The CDR3 sequence: CSAREAGGSTGELFF. The CDR3 DNA reads as TGCAGTGCTAGGGAAGCGGGAGGGAGCACCGGGGAGCTGTTTTTT.

The chain combines TRBV7-2 with TRBJ2-1, with D possibly being TRBD2 (6 bases). The CDR3 is 14 amino acids. The germline CDR1 and CDR2 sequences are SGHTA and FQGNSA. The V gene lost 5 bases and the J gene lost 8 bases, with 16 bases spanning the gap. CDR3 bases: TGTGCCAGCAGCCCCCGACGGGGGTGGGATGAGCAGTTCTTC. Its translation: CASSPRRGWDEQFF.

This clonotype showed up just a few times. The chain recombines TRBV20-1 with TRBJ2-3, with TRBD1 as a possible D gene (6 bases). The CDR3 spans 15 residues. Trimming removed 2 bases from V and 0 bases from J, with 12 bases in between. Germline CDR1 DFQATT, CDR2 SNEGSKA (reference sequence). The CDR3 region is CSARNREGSTDTQYF. In nucleotides, the CDR3 is TGCAGTGCTAGAAACAGGGAAGGGAGCACAGATACGCAGTATTTT.

The DNA for the CDR3 is TGTGCCAGCAGCCCCCGGAGAGGGTCCGAGATCACCGGGGAGCTGTTTTTT. Encoded protein: CASSPRRGSEITGELFF. The V call is TRBV14, the J call TRBJ2-2; D possibly corresponds to TRBD2 (5 bases). Trimming took off 4 bases at V and 4 bases at J, with 19 bases between the two ends. Germline loops: CDR1 SGHDN, CDR2 FVKESK. The CDR3 consists of 17 residues.

This clonotype has a count of ten or more. As DNA, the CDR3 is TGTGCCAGCAGCTTACTAAGCCCGAAGGAGGAGCAGTACTTC. Translated, it gives CASSLLSPKEEQYF. The V call is TRBV7-8, the J call TRBJ2-7; D is ambiguous. Deletions cut 2 bases from V and 7 bases from J, with 15 bases between. From germline, CDR1 is SGHVS and CDR2 FQNEAQ. The CDR3 loop spans 14 amino acids. The whole variable domain, remainder taken from reference TRBV7-8 and TRBJ2-7, is GAGVSQSPRYKVAKRGQDVALRCDPISGHVSLFWYQQALGQGPEFLTYFQNEAQLDKSGLPSDRFFAERPEGSVSTLKIQRTQQEDSAVYLCASSLLSPKEEQYFGPGTRLTVT.

This clonotype was detected only a few times. The V call is TRBV18, the J call TRBJ2-3, with D tentatively TRBD1 (5 bases). Between the trimmed V and J ends, which lost 7 bases and 8 bases, there was a span of 19 bases. The CDR3 loop spans 14 amino acids. Germline V CDR1 and CDR2: KGHSH, LQKENI. CDR3 amino acids: CASLLNPGPGTQYF. CDR3 DNA: TGTGCCAGCTTACTCAACCCAGGGCCCGGTACGCAGTATTTT.

The rearrangement joins TRBV18 to TRBJ2-1; tentatively, D is TRBD1 (6 bases). Germline values: CDR1 KGHSH, CDR2 LQKENI. This CDR3 has 13 residues. Trimming took off 1 base at V and 7 bases at J, with 8 bases between the two ends. CDR3 sequence (DNA): TGTGCCAGCTCACCACGCCAGGGGAATGAGCAGTTCTTC. It encodes CASSPRQGNEQFF.

The chain joins TRBV4-1 to TRBJ2-7, with 7 bases aligning to TRBD1. Trimming at V came to 1 base and at J to 3 bases, leaving 9 bases not matched to a gene. This CDR3 contains 16 residues. Germline V gives CDR1 MGHRA, CDR2 YSYEKL. This CDR3 reads CASSQAGTADGYEQYF. CDR3 bases: TGCGCCAGCAGCCAAGCTGGGACAGCCGACGGCTACGAGCAGTACTTC.

This clonotype showed up just a few times. The chain couples TRBV6-6 to TRBJ1-5; D perhaps matches TRBD1 (6 bases). This CDR3 has 16 amino acids. V shed 6 bases and J shed 0 bases, with 15 bases lying between them. CDR1 is MNHNY, CDR2 SVGAGI, per germline (reference sequence). The chain's CDR3 is CASSNRQEYSNQPQHF. As DNA, the CDR3 is TGTGCCAGCAGCAACAGACAGGAATATAGCAATCAGCCCCAGCATTTT.

For this clonotype: The missing conserved phenylalanine or tryptophan at the end of this CDR3 makes a read error likely. The chain combines TRBV7-9 with TRBJ1-6; the D is unclear. The CDR3 is made up of 15 amino acids. Germline CDR1 and CDR2: SEHNR and FQNEAQ (reference sequence). The V end was cut by 4 bases, the J end by 8 bases, with 15 bases between. This CDR3 is CASSSQEDGDSPLHL. The CDR3 DNA follows: TGTGCCAGCAGCTCCCAGGAAGACGGAGATTCACCCCTCCACCTT.

This clonotype has a handful of counts. The chain carries TRBV20-1 and TRBJ1-1, with 8 bases identical to TRBD1. The CDR3 consists of 16 residues. Germline CDR1 and CDR2: DFQATT and SNEGSKA (reference sequence). The V and J ends lost 5 bases and 6 bases, in that order; junction bases with no gene match: 17. CDR3 in amino acids: CSAGGPGDRLTPEAFF. CDR3 DNA sequence: TGCAGTGCTGGAGGGCCTGGGGACAGGTTAACGCCTGAAGCTTTCTTT.

This chain connects TRBV4-1 to TRBJ2-3; TRBD1 is a possible D gene (5 bases). This CDR3 is 16 amino acids long. Trimming cost V 0 bases and J 3 bases, with 13 bases left between them. Per germline, CDR1 MGHRA and CDR2 YSYEKL. CDR3 region: CASSQDPSGATDTQYF. For the CDR3, the DNA is TGCGCCAGCAGCCAAGACCCCAGTGGGGCTACAGATACGCAGTATTTT.

This clonotype has ten or more counts. The chain combines TRBV6-5 with TRBJ2-3; D perhaps matches TRBD2 (5 bases). V was shortened by 0 bases and J by 5 bases, with 18 bases between the two germline ends. This CDR3 is 17 amino acids long. Germline V gene sequence: CDR1 MNHEY, CDR2 SVGAGI. As DNA, the CDR3 is TGTGCCAGCAGTTACTCGATTCCGGGCGGAGGTGGAGATACGCAGTATTTT. It specifies CASSYSIPGGGGDTQYF.

This chain joins TRBV28 and TRBJ2-7; D may correspond to TRBD1 or TRBD2 (7 bases each). The CDR3 is 16 residues long. Germline loops: CDR1 MDHEN, CDR2 SYDVKM. Trimming shortened V by 0 bases and J by 2 bases, and 14 bases separated the two germline ends. The CDR3 protein is CASSLWPRGGTYEQYF. In DNA, the CDR3 is TGTGCCAGCAGTTTATGGCCCAGGGGGGGAACCTACGAGCAGTACTTC.

The CDR3 reads CASSTDSKNIQYF. CDR3 sequence (DNA): TGTGCCAGCTCAACCGACAGTAAAAACATTCAGTACTTC. The rearrangement uses TRBV18 and TRBJ2-4, with D possibly matching TRBD1 (5 bases). This CDR3 region has 13 residues. The germline V gene has CDR1 KGHSH and CDR2 LQKENI. V was cut by 5 bases and J by 4 bases, with 9 bases left in between.

This clonotype appeared a few times. The V gene is TRBV20-1, the J gene TRBJ2-3, with D perhaps given as TRBD1 or TRBD2 (5 bases each). There are 13 residues in the CDR3. CDR1 is DFQATT, CDR2 SNEGSKA, per germline (reference sequence). CDR3 in amino acids: CSLEGRGTDTQYF. In DNA, the CDR3 is TGCAGCCTCGAGGGGCGGGGCACAGATACGCAGTATTTT.

In its sample, this clonotype was seen many times. The chain has TRBV5-1 and TRBJ2-2, with D uncertain. V shed 4 bases and J shed 2 bases, with 12 bases lying between them. There are 15 residues in the CDR3. The germline CDR1 and CDR2 sequences are SGHRS and YFSETQ. Here the CDR3 reads CASSPRGRNTGELFF. CDR3 DNA: TGCGCCAGCAGCCCTCGCGGACGTAACACCGGGGAGCTGTTTTTT.

The sample holds many counts of this clonotype. V usage is TRBV20-1 and J usage is TRBJ1-1; possibly TRBD1 for D (6 bases). Between the trimmed V and J ends, which lost 3 bases and 8 bases, there was a span of 13 bases. The CDR3 totals 12 residues. CDR1 DFQATT and CDR2 SNEGSKA come from the germline V gene (reference sequence). DNA of the CDR3: TGCAGTGCTAGTACAGGGCGGAGGGAAGCTTTCTTT. It yields the protein CSASTGRREAFF.

The chain links TRBV3-1 to TRBJ2-7; TRBD2 might be the D (5 bases). Germline-derived CDR1 and CDR2 are LGHDT and YNNKEL (reference sequence). This CDR3 is built from 12 residues. V was cut by 2 bases and J by 3 bases, with 5 bases left in between. The CDR3 spells CASSQRDYEQYF. The CDR3 coding sequence is TGTGCCAGCAGCCAACGGGACTACGAGCAGTACTTC.